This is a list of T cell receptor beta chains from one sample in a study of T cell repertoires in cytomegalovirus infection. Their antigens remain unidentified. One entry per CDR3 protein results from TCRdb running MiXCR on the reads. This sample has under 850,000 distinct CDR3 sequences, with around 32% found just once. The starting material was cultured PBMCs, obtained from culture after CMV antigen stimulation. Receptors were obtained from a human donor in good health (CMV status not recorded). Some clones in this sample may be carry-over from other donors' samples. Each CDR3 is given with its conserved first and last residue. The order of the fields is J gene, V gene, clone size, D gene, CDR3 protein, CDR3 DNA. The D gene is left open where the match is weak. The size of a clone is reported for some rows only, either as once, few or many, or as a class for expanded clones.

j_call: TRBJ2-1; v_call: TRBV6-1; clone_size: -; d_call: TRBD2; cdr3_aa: CASSDGGGSFF; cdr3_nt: TGTGCCAGCAGTGACGGCGGGGGTTCGTTCTTC
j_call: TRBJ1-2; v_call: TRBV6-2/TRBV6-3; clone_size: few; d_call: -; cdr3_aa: CASSYSGRLYGYTF; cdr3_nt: TGTGCCAGCAGTTACTCGGGACGGCTCTATGGCTACACCTTC
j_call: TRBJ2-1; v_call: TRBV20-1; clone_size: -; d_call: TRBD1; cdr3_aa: CSASGTGYHEQFF; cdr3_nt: TGCAGTGCCTCCGGGACAGGGTACCATGAGCAGTTCTTC
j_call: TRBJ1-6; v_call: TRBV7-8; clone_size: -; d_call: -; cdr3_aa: CASSLSRFFNSPLHF; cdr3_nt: TGTGCCAGCAGCTTAAGTCGGTTCTTTAATTCACCCCTCCACTTT
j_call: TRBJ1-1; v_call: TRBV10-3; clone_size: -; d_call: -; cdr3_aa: CAITDLMNTEAFF; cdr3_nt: TGTGCCATCACCGACCTCATGAACACTGAAGCTTTCTTT
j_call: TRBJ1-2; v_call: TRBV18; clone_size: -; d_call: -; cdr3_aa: CASSPTEGTGYTF; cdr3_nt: TGTGCCAGCTCACCAACTGAAGGGACGGGCTACACCTTC
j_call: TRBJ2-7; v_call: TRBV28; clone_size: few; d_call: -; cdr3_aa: CASSFRSSVPYEQYF; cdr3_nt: TGTGCCAGCAGTTTTCGATCTAGCGTCCCGTACGAGCAGTACTTC
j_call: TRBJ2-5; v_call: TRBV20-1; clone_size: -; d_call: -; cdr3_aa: CSAIIQGSVETQYF; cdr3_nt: TGCAGTGCGATTATTCAGGGGTCGGTAGAGACCCAGTACTTC
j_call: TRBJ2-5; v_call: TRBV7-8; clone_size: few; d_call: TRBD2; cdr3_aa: CASSANEAGGQETQYF; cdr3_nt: TGTGCCAGCAGCGCCAACGAAGCGGGGGGTCAAGAGACCCAGTACTTC
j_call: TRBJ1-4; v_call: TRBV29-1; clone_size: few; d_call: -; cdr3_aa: CSVGEQGGPGEKLFF; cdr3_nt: TGCAGCGTTGGGGAACAGGGTGGGCCTGGCGAAAAACTGTTTTTT
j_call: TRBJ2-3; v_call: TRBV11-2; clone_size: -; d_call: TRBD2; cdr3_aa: CASSLLAGGLGTDTQYF; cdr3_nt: TGTGCCAGCAGCTTATTAGCGGGGGGGCTCGGGACAGATACGCAGTATTTT
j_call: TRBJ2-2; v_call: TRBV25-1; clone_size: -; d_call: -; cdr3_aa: CASSESISTGELFF; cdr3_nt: TGTGCCAGCAGTGAATCCATATCCACCGGGGAGCTGTTTTTT
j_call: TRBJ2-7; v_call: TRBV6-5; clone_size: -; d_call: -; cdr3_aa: CASTGQSYEQYF; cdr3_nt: TGTGCCAGCACCGGACAGTCCTACGAGCAGTACTTC
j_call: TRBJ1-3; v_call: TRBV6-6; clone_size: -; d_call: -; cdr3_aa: CASSFRRTSGNTIYF; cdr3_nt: TGTGCCAGCAGTTTTCGACGGACCTCTGGAAACACCATATATTTT
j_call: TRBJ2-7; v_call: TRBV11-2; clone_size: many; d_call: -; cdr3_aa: CASSPTRRARGLFYEQYF; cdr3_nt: TGTGCCAGCAGCCCGACAAGACGGGCACGGGGCCTCTTCTACGAGCAGTACTTC
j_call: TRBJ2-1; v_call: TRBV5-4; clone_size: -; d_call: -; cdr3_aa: CASSWRQAGSYNEQFF; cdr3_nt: TGTGCCAGCAGCTGGCGACAGGCCGGCTCCTACAATGAGCAGTTCTTC
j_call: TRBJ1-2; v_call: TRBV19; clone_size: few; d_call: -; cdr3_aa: CASSLRRGPYGYTF; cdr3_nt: TGTGCCAGTAGTCTTCGTCGAGGGCCCTATGGCTACACCTTC
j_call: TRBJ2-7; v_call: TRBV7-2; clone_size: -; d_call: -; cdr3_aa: CASSLLAEFEQYF; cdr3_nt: TGTGCCAGCAGCTTATTAGCGGAATTCGAGCAGTACTTC
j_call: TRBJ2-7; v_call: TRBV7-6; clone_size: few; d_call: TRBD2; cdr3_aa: CASSLADSGSYEQYF; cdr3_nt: TGTGCCAGCAGCCTTGCTGATAGCGGGAGTTACGAGCAGTACTTC